A single sample is the source of the 15 T cell receptor beta chains below, sequenced in a study of identical twins. TCRdb reprocessed the 5' RACE reads via MiXCR and lists one record per CDR3 protein. The table records 1.5 million to 2 million distinct CDR3 sequences, roughly a third of them present only once. The sequencing input was cord blood. Receptors originate from a newborn girl in good health.

A few counts support this clonotype. The chain joins TRBV12-3 or TRBV12-4 to TRBJ2-1; D is ambiguous. Trimming removed 9 bases at V and 8 bases at J, with 14 bases between. CDR3 length: 12 residues. The CDR3 region has the DNA TGTGCCAGTTCCCCCGCTTGGTATGAGCAGTTCTTC. Its translation: CASSPAWYEQFF.

The chain uses TRBV12-3 or TRBV12-4 and TRBJ2-5; 10 bases are shared with TRBD2. CDR3 length: 16 amino acids. Trimming at V came to 5 bases and at J to 5 bases, leaving 11 bases not matched to a gene. The CDR3 nucleotides are TGTGCCAGCAGTCCCCCAGCGGGAGGGCCTTGGGAGACCCAGTACTTC. Protein product: CASSPPAGGPWETQYF.

As DNA, the CDR3 is TGCAGTGCTAGAGTAGGAGGGCGCGAGCAGTACTTC. It codes for CSARVGGREQYF. This sequence joins TRBV20-1 and TRBJ2-5, with D perhaps matching TRBD2 (6 bases). The J call may be incorrect, as the DNA end agrees better with TRBJ2-7. The CDR3 covers 12 residues. The germline V gene encodes CDR1 DFQATT and CDR2 SNEGSKA (reference sequence).

This chain connects TRBV7-9 to TRBJ1-6; 9 nucleotides line up with TRBD1. The J segment lost 10 bases and the V segment lost 6 bases, leaving 7 bases of the junction unmatched. CDR3 size: 14 residues. CDR1 and CDR2 (germline): SEHNR, FQNEAQ (reference sequence). As DNA, the CDR3 is TGTGCCAGCAGAGGACAGGGGTTAGGATCACCCCTCCACTTT. Translating it yields CASRGQGLGSPLHF.

The chain has TRBV7-2 and TRBJ1-1; the D gene is possibly TRBD1 (6 bases). Germline V CDR1 and CDR2: SGHTA, FQGNSA. V was clipped by 5 bases and J by 6 bases, with 19 bases between them. This CDR3 is built from 15 residues. CDR3 loop: CASSPQGQVAAEAFF. CDR3 nucleotide sequence: TGTGCCAGCAGCCCACAGGGTCAGGTAGCGGCTGAAGCTTTCTTT.

This clonotype was seen many times. This rearrangement joins TRBV6-5 to TRBJ2-5; no definite D call. Germline V gene data show CDR1 as MNHEY and CDR2 as SVGAGI. The V end lost 4 bases, the J end lost 5 bases, and 11 bases lay between the germline ends. The CDR3 loop spans 13 amino acids. The DNA of the CDR3 is TGTGCCAGCAGTTCGGGCATGTGGGAGACCCAGTACTTC. Amino acids: CASSSGMWETQYF.

As to this clonotype: Possible read error: a much larger clone is one base away. The chain uses TRBV18 and TRBJ1-5; 10 bases align to TRBD1. The germline CDR1 and CDR2 sequences are KGHSH and LQKENI. The CDR3 sequence is 15 residues long. The J segment lost 5 bases and the V segment lost 6 bases, leaving 7 bases of the junction unmatched. CDR3 in amino acids: CASSPGTGVYQPQHF. CDR3 in DNA: TGTGCCAGCTCTCCTGGGACAGGGGTCTATCAGCCCCAGCATTTT.

The chain carries TRBV6-6 and TRBJ2-5; the D gene could be TRBD1 or TRBD2 (5 bases each). Germline V gene data show CDR1 as MNHNY and CDR2 as SVGAGI (reference sequence). The CDR3 length is 16 residues. V was shortened by 2 bases and J by 1 base, with 14 bases between the two germline ends. In DNA form, the CDR3 reads TGTGCCAGCAGTTACCCCGGGACGACCCCCCAAGAGACCCAGTACTTC. Its protein product is CASSYPGTTPQETQYF.

This clonotype was recorded a few times. This chain uses TRBV29-1 with TRBJ2-1, with 9 nucleotides matching TRBD2. The V gene end was trimmed by 6 bases and the J gene end by 3 bases; junction bases not matched to a gene: 3. This CDR3 comprises 13 residues. From germline, CDR1 is SQVTM and CDR2 ANQGSEA. CDR3 DNA sequence: TGCAGCGTGGTAGCGGGGGACTACAATGAGCAGTTCTTC. Translating it yields CSVVAGDYNEQFF.

As concerns this clonotype: A much larger clone lies one base from this, so it may be a read error. The chain carries TRBV2 and TRBJ2-3, with 7 bases fitting TRBD2. There are 15 residues in the CDR3. In germline, CDR1 is SNHLY, CDR2 FYNNEI. The CDR3 region has the DNA TGTGCCAGGACGAAACTAGCGACCCGAAAGGATACGCGGTATTTT. As protein: CARTKLATRKDTRYF.

Only a few counts were recorded for this clonotype. This chain connects TRBV20-1 to TRBJ2-1; 7 nucleotides line up with TRBD2. Germline CDR1 is DFQATT and CDR2 is SNEGSKA (reference sequence). This CDR3 has 14 amino acids. V lost 5 bases and J lost 0; bases outside the gene matches: 4. The CDR3 region has the DNA TGCAGTGCTCCGCGGGGGAGCTCCTACAATGAGCAGTTCTTC. It translates to CSAPRGSSYNEQFF.

The chain has TRBV5-6 and TRBJ2-7, with 11 bases identical to TRBD2. Germline V gene sequence: CDR1 SGHDT, CDR2 YYEEEE. The CDR3 has 14 amino acids. Trimming removed 3 bases from V and 7 bases from J; junction bases left unmatched: 6. The CDR3 DNA follows: TGTGCCAGCAGCTCTAGCGGGAGGTTCAATGAGCAGTACTTC. It translates to CASSSSGRFNEQYF.

This clonotype was seen more than once but under ten times. The chain uses TRBV3-1 and TRBJ1-2; D gene ambiguous. This CDR3 comprises 13 residues. V was trimmed by 11 bases and J by 6 bases, leaving 19 bases between them. Germline V gene sequence: CDR1 LGHDT, CDR2 YNNKEL (reference sequence). The CDR3 region has the DNA TGTGCCTCGTCGGGTGGACTATTGGATGGCTACACCTTC. Amino acids: CASSGGLLDGYTF.

This clonotype was picked up a small number of times. V usage is TRBV29-1 and J usage is TRBJ1-2, with 10 bases that match TRBD1. Germline lookup yields CDR1 SQVTM and CDR2 ANQGSEA. V dropped 3 bases and J dropped 4; count of bases not matched to a gene: 5. The CDR3 is 14 residues long. DNA for the CDR3: TGCAGCGTTGATGCGGACAGGGGGGGCTATGGCTACACCTTC. Its translation is CSVDADRGGYGYTF.

This clonotype was picked up one time. The J gene is TRBJ2-4, the V gene TRBV4-1, with TRBD2 identical over 7 bases. V was clipped by 4 bases and J by 1 base; unmatched bases: 7. This CDR3 is 16 amino acids long. Germline CDR1 MGHRA, CDR2 YSYEKL. This CDR3 reads CASSPKAGKAKNIQYF. The DNA of the CDR3 is TGCGCCAGCAGCCCTAAAGCGGGAAAGGCCAAAAACATTCAGTACTTC.